This TCR beta chain was sequenced during a study of breast tumors, draining lymph nodes, adjacent tissues. In this sample, this clonotype turned up many times. Breast cancer patients provided tissue from their axillary draining lymph nodes. Using its own MiXCR run on the multiplex PCR reads, TCRdb lists one record per CDR3 protein. The table has 150,000 to 200,000 distinct CDR3 sequences, approximately 33% seen once. Germline CDR1 reads DFQATT; CDR2 reads SNEGSKA (reference sequence). V dropped 6 bases and J dropped 7; count of bases not matched to a gene: 5. The CDR3 is 11 amino acids. The chain employs TRBV20-1 and TRBJ1-2; 7 bases line up with TRBD1. The TCR comes from a female donor with breast cancer. Some clones in this sample may be carry-over from other donors' samples. The sequenced sample was axillary lymph node tissue. The CDR3 sequence: CSARRQGGYTF. The CDR3 region has the DNA TGCAGTGCGAGACGACAGGGTGGCTACACCTTC.